Presented here are 14 T cell receptor beta chains from one specimen sequenced in a study of shared clonotypes between healthy human individuals. The method was immunoSEQ multiplex PCR; TCRdb's version includes in-frame clones alone and lacks a portion of them. The table includes some 1,600,000 clones, under 99% detected once. Specimen: naive CD4+ T cells sorted from blood. Documented subset: CD45RA+ positively selected. All receptors come from a man in his thirties or forties in good health.

The V gene is TRBV28, the J gene TRBJ2-7; D unresolved. The CDR3 consists of 14 residues. Trimming shortened V by 6 bases and J by 1 base, and 13 bases separated the two germline ends. The germline V gene encodes CDR1 MDHEN and CDR2 SYDVKM. The CDR3 bases are TGTGCCAGCAGCCCCGCGATGGAGTCCTACGAGCAGTACTTC. It is translated as CASSPAMESYEQYF.

The chain uses TRBV5-1 and TRBJ2-5; D tentatively reads TRBD1 or TRBD2 (7 bases each). This CDR3 has 14 residues. Trimming stripped 3 bases from V and 5 bases from J, with 14 bases between. CDR1 is SGHRS, CDR2 YFSETQ, per germline. The CDR3 loop reads CASSSQGGGETQYF. The CDR3 bases are TGCGCCAGCAGCTCTCAGGGAGGGGGCGAGACCCAGTACTTC.

The chain combines TRBV7-2 with TRBJ2-1; D ambiguous. Germline V lookup: CDR1 SGHTA, CDR2 FQGNSA. The CDR3 length is 14 residues. Deletions cut 8 bases from V and 7 bases from J, with 18 bases between. In DNA, the CDR3 is TGTGCCAGCTCCCTAGATCGAGTGAAAAATGAGCAGTTCTTC. Its translation is CASSLDRVKNEQFF.

The rearrangement uses TRBV7-9 and TRBJ2-1; TRBD2 aligns across 8 bases. J was trimmed by 15 bases and V by 7 bases; bases with no gene match: 11. This CDR3 has 12 residues. Germline-derived CDR1 and CDR2 are SEHNR and FQNEAQ (reference sequence). This CDR3 reads CASNPHREGGFF. CDR3 in DNA: TGTGCCAGCAACCCCCACCGGGAGGGGGGGTTCTTC.

The rearrangement links TRBV5-1 to TRBJ2-7, with D uncertain. This CDR3 comprises 14 residues. Trimming removed 0 bases at V and 5 bases at J, with 12 bases between. The germline V gene has CDR1 SGHRS and CDR2 YFSETQ. The DNA of the CDR3 is TGCGCCAGCAGCTTGGACGGGCAGGTCAACGAGCAGTACTTC. It encodes CASSLDGQVNEQYF.

This chain links TRBV7-3 with TRBJ1-1, with a tentative D call TRBD1 (5 bases). Trimming pared 5 bases from V and 1 base from J, leaving 11 bases between. The CDR3 is made up of 14 amino acids. In germline, CDR1 is SGHTA, CDR2 FQGTGA. CDR3 DNA sequence: TGTGCCAGCAGCCCCGGGGCTGAGAACACTGAAGCTTTCTTT. Translated, it gives CASSPGAENTEAFF. Supplemented by reference TRBV7-3 and TRBJ1-1, the full variable domain reads GAGVSQTPSNKVTEKGKYVELRCDPISGHTALYWYRQSLGQGPEFLIYFQGTGAADDSGLPNDRFFAVRPEGSVSTLKIQRTERGDSAVYLCASSPGAENTEAFFGQGTRLTVV.

The chain employs TRBV18 and TRBJ1-1; D is unresolved. This CDR3 spans 20 amino acids. Trimming took 6 bases from V and 2 from J, leaving 31 bases between them. Germline CDR1 is KGHSH and CDR2 is LQKENI. CDR3 region: CASSQLGPPYPLGINTEAFF. CDR3 DNA sequence: TGTGCCAGCTCGCAACTAGGTCCACCATACCCACTGGGGATAAACACTGAAGCTTTCTTT.

J is TRBJ2-7 and V is TRBV9; D gene ambiguous. This CDR3 contains 15 residues. Germline V gene lookup returns CDR1 SGDLS and CDR2 YYNGEE. Trimming took 4 bases from V and 2 from J, leaving 16 bases between them. CDR3 residues: CASSPPPAVTYEQYF. The CDR3, as DNA: TGTGCCAGCAGCCCCCCCCCGGCGGTGACCTACGAGCAGTACTTC. The full variable domain, its missing parts supplied by reference TRBV9 and TRBJ2-7, is DSGVTQTPKHLITATGQRVTLRCSPRSGDLSVYWYQQSLDQGLQFLIQYYNGEERAKGNILERFSAQQFPDLHSELNLSSLELGDSALYFCASSPPPAVTYEQYFGPGTRLTVT.

This clone was observed a single time. V usage is TRBV5-1 and J usage is TRBJ2-5; D gene ambiguous. Germline V lookup: CDR1 SGHRS, CDR2 YFSETQ. The CDR3 runs 13 residues. Trimming pared 3 bases from V and 1 base from J, leaving 7 bases between. CDR3 coding DNA: TGCGCCAGCAGCTCAGGCTTCCAAGAGACCCAGTACTTC. It translates to CASSSGFQETQYF. The full variable domain, completed using reference TRBV5-1 and TRBJ2-5, is KAGVTQTPRYLIKTRGQQVTLSCSPISGHRSVSWYQQTPGQGLQFLFEYFSETQRNKGNFPGRFSGRQFSNSRSEMNVSTLELGDSALYLCASSSGFQETQYFGPGTRLLVL.

V usage is TRBV29-1 and J usage is TRBJ2-1; 15 nucleotides agree with TRBD2. CDR1 SQVTM and CDR2 ANQGSEA come from the germline V gene. CDR3 size: 14 residues. With 7 bases clipped from V and 7 bases from J, the junction kept 5 bases outside the gene matches. The CDR3 loop is CSAEGTSGRNEQFF. The DNA of the CDR3 is TGCAGCGCTGAGGGGACTAGCGGGAGGAATGAGCAGTTCTTC.

V gene TRBV13 combines with J gene TRBJ1-2; 8 bases match TRBD1. J was trimmed by 2 bases and V by 6 bases; bases with no gene match: 8. This CDR3 is 15 amino acids long. Germline loops: CDR1 PRHDT, CDR2 FYEKMQ (reference sequence). The CDR3 sequence: CASRLTGGANYGYTF. The CDR3 nucleotides read TGTGCCAGCAGGCTTACAGGGGGGGCCAACTATGGCTACACCTTC.

J is TRBJ2-5 and V is TRBV5-6; D remains unclear. The end of the DNA aligns better with TRBJ2-7, so the J call may be wrong. This CDR3 comprises 15 residues. The germline V gene encodes CDR1 SGHDT and CDR2 YYEEEE. The chain's CDR3 is CASSLRKGQNYEQYF. As DNA, the CDR3 is TGTGCCAGCAGCTTGCGGAAGGGTCAGAACTACGAGCAGTACTTC.

V usage is TRBV29-1 and J usage is TRBJ2-7; either TRBD1 or TRBD2 may fit D (6 bases each). V lost 5 bases and J lost 1, with 15 bases in between. CDR1 and CDR2 (germline): SQVTM, ANQGSEA. This CDR3 spans 14 amino acids. In DNA, the CDR3 is TGCAGCGTTCGGGGGCTGGGTACTTCCTACGAGCAGTACTTC. Amino acids: CSVRGLGTSYEQYF.

The chain employs TRBV28 and TRBJ2-1; D perhaps matches TRBD1 (6 bases). This CDR3 is 16 amino acids long. V was cut by 5 bases and J by 1 base, with 15 bases left in between. The germline gives CDR1 MDHEN, CDR2 SYDVKM. Here the CDR3 DNA reads TGTGCCAGCAGTCTCCCACAGGGATTATCCTACAATGAGCAGTTCTTC. Translation gives CASSLPQGLSYNEQFF. Variable domain in full (rest from reference TRBV28 and TRBJ2-1): DVKVTQSSRYLVKRTGEKVFLECVQDMDHENMFWYRQDPGLGLRLIYFSYDVKMKEKGDIPEGYSVSREKKERFSLILESASTNQTSMYLCASSLPQGLSYNEQFFGPGTRLTVL.